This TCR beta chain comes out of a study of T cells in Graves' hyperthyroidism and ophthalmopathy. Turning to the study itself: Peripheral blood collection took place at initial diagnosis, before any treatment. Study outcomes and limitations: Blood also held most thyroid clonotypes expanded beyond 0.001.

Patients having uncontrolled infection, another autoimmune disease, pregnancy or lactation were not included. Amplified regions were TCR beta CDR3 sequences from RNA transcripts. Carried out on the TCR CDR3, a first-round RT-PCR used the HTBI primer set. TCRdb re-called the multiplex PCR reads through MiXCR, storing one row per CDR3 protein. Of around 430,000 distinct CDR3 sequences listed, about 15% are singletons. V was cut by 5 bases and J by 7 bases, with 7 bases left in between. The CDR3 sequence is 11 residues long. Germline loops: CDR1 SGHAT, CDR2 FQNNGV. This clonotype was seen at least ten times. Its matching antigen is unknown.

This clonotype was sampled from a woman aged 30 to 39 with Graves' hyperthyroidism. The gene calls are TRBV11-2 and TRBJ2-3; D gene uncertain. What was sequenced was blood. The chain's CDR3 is CASSPSYTQYF. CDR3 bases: TGTGCCAGCAGCCCGTCGTATACGCAGTATTTT.